This TCR beta chain was profiled in a study of T cell responses to AZD1222 COVID-19 vaccine. Study outcomes and limitations: Compared with day 0, the breadth and depth of the Spike-specific TCR repertoire rose significantly after two doses of AZD1222. Donors, mostly white British, included more females; clonal diversity was possibly underestimated. At study baseline, merely a handful of AZD1222 recipients were seropositive.

The CDR3 extends over 14 amino acids. Germline CDR1 and CDR2: MGHRA and YSYEKL. Trimming removed 1 base at V and 4 bases at J, with 8 bases between. TCRdb keeps only in-frame clones here, not all; method: immunoSEQ multiplex PCR. The sample has 85,000 to 100,000 clones, 85% to 95% seen once. Comment on this clone: Its target is unknown.

The V gene is TRBV4-1, the J gene TRBJ1-5, with D hard to call. Specimen: peripheral blood, collected on day 0 of AZD1222 vaccination. The receptor's source is an adult in good health. CDR3 sequence (DNA): TGCGCCAGCAGCCAAGGTCAGGTTAATCAGCCCCAGCATTTT. Its translation: CASSQGQVNQPQHF.